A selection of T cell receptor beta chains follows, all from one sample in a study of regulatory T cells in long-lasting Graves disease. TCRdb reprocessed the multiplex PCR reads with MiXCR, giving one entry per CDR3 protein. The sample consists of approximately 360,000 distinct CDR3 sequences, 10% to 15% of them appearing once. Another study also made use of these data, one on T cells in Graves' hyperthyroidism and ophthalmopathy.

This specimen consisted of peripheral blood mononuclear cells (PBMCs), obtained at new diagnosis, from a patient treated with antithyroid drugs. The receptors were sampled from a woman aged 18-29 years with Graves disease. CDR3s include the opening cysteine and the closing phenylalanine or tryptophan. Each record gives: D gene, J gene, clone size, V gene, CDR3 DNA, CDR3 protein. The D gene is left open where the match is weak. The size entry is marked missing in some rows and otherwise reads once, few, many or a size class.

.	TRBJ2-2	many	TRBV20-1	TGCAGTGCTAGGGGGTTTGACACCGGGGAGCTGTTTTTT	CSARGFDTGELFF
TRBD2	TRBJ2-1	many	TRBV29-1	TGCAGCGTTGAGGAGCGGGAGCACTACAATGAGCAGTTCTTC	CSVEEREHYNEQFF
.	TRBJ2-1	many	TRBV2	TGTGCCAGCAGCCGACTCGGCGGGGGTTGGACAGATGAGCAGTTCTTC	CASSRLGGGWTDEQFF
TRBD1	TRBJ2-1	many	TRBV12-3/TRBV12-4	TGTGCCAGCAGTTTACCCGGACAGGTTCTTGAGCAGTTCTTC	CASSLPGQVLEQFF
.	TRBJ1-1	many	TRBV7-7	TGTGCTAGCAGCCGGACGGGGCCGAGGACTGAAGCTTTCTTT	CASSRTGPRTEAFF
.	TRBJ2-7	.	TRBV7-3	TGTGCCAGCAGCTTAACGAGGGAAGGCGAGCAGTACTTC	CASSLTREGEQYF
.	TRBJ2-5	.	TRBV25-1	TGTGCCAGCAGTGAACCTGGGTTGTCCCAAGAGACCCAGTACTTC	CASSEPGLSQETQYF
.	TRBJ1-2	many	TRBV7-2	TGTGCCAGCAGCTGGCAGAGCGGGGGAGGCTACACCTTC	CASSWQSGGGYTF
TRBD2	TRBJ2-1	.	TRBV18	TGTGCCAGCTCACCGAGTCTGGGGGAGGGCCGGCAGGAGCAGTTCTTC	CASSPSLGEGRQEQFF
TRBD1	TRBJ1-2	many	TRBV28	TGTGCCAGCAGTCGACAGGGATTAGGCTACACCTTC	CASSRQGLGYTF
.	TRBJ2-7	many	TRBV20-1	TGCAGTGCTAGTAGAGCAGTGGATTACGAGCAGTACTTC	CSASRAVDYEQYF
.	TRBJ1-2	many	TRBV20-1	TGCAGTGCTAGTGCTCCTTCTGACTATGGCTACACCTTC	CSASAPSDYGYTF
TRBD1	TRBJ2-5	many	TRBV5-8	TGTGCCAGCAGCCCGGGACAGGAAGAGACCCAGTACTTC	CASSPGQEETQYF
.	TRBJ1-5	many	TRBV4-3	TGCGCCAGCAGCCAAGATCCCCGGACGCCCCAGCATTTT	CASSQDPRTPQHF
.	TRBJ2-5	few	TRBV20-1	TGCAGTGCCCTAAGGGTAGTGGAGACCCAGTACTTC	CSALRVVETQYF
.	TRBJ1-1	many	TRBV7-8	TGTGCCAGCAGCTTAGCGAACGGGGTCACTGAAGCTTTCTTT	CASSLANGVTEAFF
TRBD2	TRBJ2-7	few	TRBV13	TGTGCCAGCAGCTGGGAGACTAGCGGGGGTTATTACGAGCAGTACTTC	CASSWETSGGYYEQYF
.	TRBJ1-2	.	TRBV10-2	TGCGCCAGCAGTGAGCGGTGGGACTATGGCTACACCTTC	CASSERWDYGYTF
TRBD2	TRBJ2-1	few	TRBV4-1	TGCGCCAGCAGCCATCCGGGACTAGAGGGGAATGAGCAGTTCTTC	CASSHPGLEGNEQFF
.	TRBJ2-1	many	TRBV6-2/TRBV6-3	TGTGCCAGCGGATCGGGATGGGATGAGCAGTTCTTC	CASGSGWDEQFF
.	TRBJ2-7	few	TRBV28	TGTGCCACCGCCGAGGTCATCTCCTACGAGCAGTACTTC	CATAEVISYEQYF
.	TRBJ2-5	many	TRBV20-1	TGCAGTGCTAGCGACTCGGCGAACCATTTCCAAGAGACCCAGTACTTC	CSASDSANHFQETQYF
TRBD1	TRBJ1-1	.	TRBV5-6	TGTGCCAGCAGCCGGAGGGACAGAAACACTGAAGCTTTCTTT	CASSRRDRNTEAFF
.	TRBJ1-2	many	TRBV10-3	TGTGCCATCAGTGAGTGGGGGAGGTATGGCTACACCTTC	CAISEWGRYGYTF
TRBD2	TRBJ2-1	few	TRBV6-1	TGTGCCAGCAGGCCGGGACTAGCGGGATTGCGTGAGCAGTTCTTC	CASRPGLAGLREQFF
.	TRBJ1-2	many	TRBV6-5	TGTGCCAGCAGTTACTCAAACTGGGGAGGTGGCTACACCTTC	CASSYSNWGGGYTF
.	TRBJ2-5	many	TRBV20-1	TGCAGTGCTAGTAGGCAAGCACTACGTCAAGAGACCCAGTACTTC	CSASRQALRQETQYF
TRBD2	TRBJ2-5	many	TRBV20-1	TGCAGTGCTAGAGGGGAGGGGCCAGGTCCAGGGGAGACCCAGTACTTC	CSARGEGPGPGETQYF
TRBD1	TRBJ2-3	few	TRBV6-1	TGTGCCAGCAGTGACTCGCAGGGGGCAGATACGCAGTATTTT	CASSDSQGADTQYF
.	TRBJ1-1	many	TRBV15	TGTGCCACCAGCCCCAGGGGAAGGACTGAAGCTTTCTTT	CATSPRGRTEAFF
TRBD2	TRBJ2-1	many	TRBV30	TGTGCCTGGAGCCCGGGGACTAGCGGGAGATTTAATGAGCAGTTCTTC	CAWSPGTSGRFNEQFF
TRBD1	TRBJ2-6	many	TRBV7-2	TGTGCCAGCAGCCCACCGGGGACAGGGGCTAGAGGGGCCAACGTCCTGACTTTC	CASSPPGTGARGANVLTF
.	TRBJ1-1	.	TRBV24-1	TGTGCCACCAGTGAACCCACAGAGGAAGCTTTCTTT	CATSEPTEEAFF
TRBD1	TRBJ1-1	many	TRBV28	TGTGCCAGCAGTCGACCGGGACAGGGGGCCACTGAAGCTTTCTTT	CASSRPGQGATEAFF
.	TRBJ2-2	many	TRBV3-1	TGTGCCAGCAGCCCGACCGCCCGGGCATCCGGGGAGCTGTTTTTT	CASSPTARASGELFF
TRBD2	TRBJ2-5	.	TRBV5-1	TGCGCCAGCAGCGGTAGCGGGGGGCCTACCCAAGAGACCCAGTACTTC	CASSGSGGPTQETQYF
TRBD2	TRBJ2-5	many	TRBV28	TGTGCCAGCGGGCCAGCGGGAGGGGGAGAGACCCAGTACTTC	CASGPAGGGETQYF
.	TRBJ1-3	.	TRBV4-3	TGCGCCAGCAGCCCCCGCGCCCTAGGAGACACCATATATTTT	CASSPRALGDTIYF
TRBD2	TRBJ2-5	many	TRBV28	TGTGCCAGCACCAAAGCGGCGGGAGTTATCCCCCTCTACCAAGAGACCCAGTACTTC	CASTKAAGVIPLYQETQYF
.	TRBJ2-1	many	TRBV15	TGTGCCACCAGCAGAGCGGCCGGGACGGAGCAGTTCTTC	CATSRAAGTEQFF
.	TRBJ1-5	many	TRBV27	TGTGCCAGCAGGGGGTATTCTACAGGGACGACTAGCCCCCAGCATTTT	CASRGYSTGTTSPQHF
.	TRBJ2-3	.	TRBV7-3	TGTGCCAGCAGCTCCCACGTAACGGGTACTAGCACAGATACGCAGTATTTT	CASSSHVTGTSTDTQYF
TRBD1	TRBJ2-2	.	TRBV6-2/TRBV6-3	TGTGCCAGCAGTTTCCCGACAGGGGCCACGAACACCGGGGAGCTGTTTTTT	CASSFPTGATNTGELFF
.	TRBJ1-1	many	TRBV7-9	TGTGCCAGCAGCTTAGGGGCGGGCACTGAAGCTTTCTTT	CASSLGAGTEAFF
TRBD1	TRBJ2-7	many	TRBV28	TGTGCCAGCAGTTTAAAATGGTTCCCCATGGGACAGGCCGCCTACGAGCAGTACTTC	CASSLKWFPMGQAAYEQYF
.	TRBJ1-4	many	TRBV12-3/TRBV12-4	TGTGCCAGCAGTTTTAGGGGACACTTTACCCGGGGGGTTAATGAAAAACTGTTTTTT	CASSFRGHFTRGVNEKLFF
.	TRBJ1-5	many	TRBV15	TGTGCCACCAGGAGGGGCGATCAGCCCCAGCATTTT	CATRRGDQPQHF
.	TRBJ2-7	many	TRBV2	TGTGCCAGCAGTGAGACCTATTACGAGCAGTACTTC	CASSETYYEQYF
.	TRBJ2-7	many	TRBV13	TGTGCCAGCAGCTCCGCAGTGGAGACTCTCTCCTACGAGCAGTACTTC	CASSSAVETLSYEQYF